Listed here is a single T cell receptor beta chain. Its antigen remains unknown. The CDR3 length is 15 residues. Trimming took off 0 bases at V and 7 bases at J, with 15 bases between the two ends. Germline V gene lookup returns CDR1 LGHNA and CDR2 YNFKEQ. The sample originates from a study of T cell responses to AZD1222 COVID-19 vaccine. Findings and caveats of the study: Donors skewed white British and female; clonal diversity was possibly underestimated.

The assay was immunoSEQ multiplex PCR, and TCRdb's table has in-frame clones only and misses some. The top ten clones hold approximately 1.6% of a sample with some 170,000 clones, 85% to 90% of them seen once. The source is an adult in good health. The sequencing used peripheral blood, collected on day 0 of AZD1222 vaccination. V and J are TRBV4-2 and TRBJ1-1; perhaps TRBD1 as D (6 bases). CDR3 protein: CASSQDWGGKGEAFF. The CDR3 DNA is TGTGCCAGCAGCCAAGATTGGGGGGGCAAGGGTGAAGCTTTCTTT.